The rows below give T cell receptor beta chains drawn from one sample of a study of T cell clonotyping in hematopoietic cell transplantation. The repertoire was sequenced with immunoSEQ multiplex PCR; TCRdb's copy has only in-frame clones and lacks some. The sample lists about 27,000 clones; roughly three quarters were seen once. Specimen: peripheral blood mononuclear cells, collected before stem cell transplant. All receptors derive from a man aged 50-59 years with myelodysplastic syndrome. Some clones in this sample may be carry-over from other donors' samples. CDR3s leave out the opening cysteine and the closing phenylalanine or tryptophan. Only part of the rows carry a size: once, few, many, or a class if the clone is expanded.

abundance	len	v_gene	j_gene	CDR3aa
once	15	TRBV5-6	TRBJ2-1	ASSLGQGRASYNEQF
few	12	TRBV6-4	TRBJ2-1	ATSPGGYLNEQF
few	12	TRBV27	TRBJ2-1	ASSLGQESNEQF
few	12	TRBV25-1	TRBJ2-7	ASRRQGGYYEQY
NA	15	TRBV7-2	TRBJ2-3	ASSLAREVPGTDTQY
NA	12	TRBV25-1	TRBJ1-1	ASSREVRGTEAF
NA	14	TRBV25-1	TRBJ2-5	ASSESGTSGPGTQY
few	12	TRBV19	TRBJ1-4	ASSIRARDEKLF
once	11	TRBV28	TRBJ1-2	ASRLGGAGGYT
NA	12	TRBV30	TRBJ1-6	AWSSREGYSPLH
NA	12	TRBV25-1	TRBJ2-1	ASSPGTVYNEQF
NA	11	TRBV4-1	TRBJ1-5	ASSQVGGQPQH